Sequencing of this T cell receptor (beta chain) was carried out in a study of cytomegalovirus exposure and HLA in healthy donors. Study-wide background: The study's early data release held about 85 million unique TCRs from HLA-typed donors. Study-level points and caveats: The availability of immune exposure information extended only to CMV serostatus.

Turning to this clone: No antigen is known for it.

This CDR3 is built from 13 residues. V lost 0 bases to trimming and J lost 11 bases, with 16 bases between them. Per germline, CDR1 SQVTM and CDR2 ANQGSEA. PCR was performed using 60 Vbeta and 13 Jbeta primers. Sequencing used immunoSEQ multiplex PCR; TCRdb keeps in-frame clones, though not all of them. Its clone listing holds more than 130,000 clones. Sequencing input: PBMCs. This receptor was obtained from a man in his forties in good health and CMV-seronegative. The chain recombines TRBV29-1 with TRBJ1-1, with no clear D. CDR3 loop: CSVEDLGLSGAFF. CDR3 DNA: TGCAGCGTTGAAGATCTAGGCTTGTCTGGTGCTTTCTTT.